The present T cell receptor (beta chain) was sequenced within a study of blood T cell repertoires in COVID-19. Only in-frame clones appear in the TCRdb table, and some are missing; sequencing was by immunoSEQ multiplex PCR. The sample has around 200,000 clones; around 85% are singletons. With V trimmed by 2 bases and J by 0 bases, 0 bases remained unmatched. CDR3 length: 16 amino acids. Germline V lookup: CDR1 SGHAT, CDR2 FQNNGV. Sequencing was carried out using peripheral blood. This rearrangement joins TRBV11-2 to TRBJ2-2; TRBD2 aligns across 10 bases. The TCR was taken from a woman aged 45-59 years with acute or convalescent COVID-19. CDR3 sequence reads: CASSLLAGANTGELFF. The CDR3 region has the DNA TGTGCCAGCAGCTTACTAGCGGGGGCGAACACCGGGGAGCTGTTTTTT.